Here is one T cell receptor (beta chain) with its context. Its target antigen remains unknown. Base qualities were left out, and no much larger clone turns up one base away. This record comes from a study of cytomegalovirus exposure and HLA in healthy donors (dated by TCRdb to 2017 to 2019). In terms of the full investigation: According to an earlier analysis of several hundred of the donors, 150 million to 200 million T cells yielded some 120 million unique TCR beta sequences and 276 Gb of sequence data. The study used immunosequencing to profile the T cell repertoires of approximately 640 subjects and linked those repertoires to cytomegalovirus serostatus. Of the roughly 400 genotyped donors, roughly 85% fell in the genetic ancestry cluster associated with self-reported Caucasian donors. The number of typed donors differed by locus: about 629-630 for A, B, C, DRB1 and DQB1; approximately 520 for DQA1; approximately 610 for DPA1; and around 450 for DPB1. To predict cytomegalovirus infection status, the study combined high-throughput TCR immunosequencing, statistical association of individual TCRs with disease status, and machine learning. All discovery cohort repertoires had been generated using a single sequencing platform. Besides the first cohort of hundreds of subjects, a separate validation cohort made up of around 120 different subjects was used. The study aimed to test whether signatures of past pathogen exposure could be identified by cataloging public T cell receptors. A handful of DR-DQ haplotypes were handled as single units for association and clustering because linkage in the cohort was strong. Rather than using new phenotypic data, the later analysis identified candidate immune exposures from TCR beta sequences and from how often those sequences occurred across donors. Donor age, sex, ethnicity and CMV serostatus were compiled alongside the repertoire data. Genome-wide SNP genotypes for about three fifths of the 666 donors were used in a later genetic analysis, which treated that subset as a discovery cohort. Among about 370 genotyped donors of the cohort, an average of roughly 230,000 unique TCR beta nucleotide sequences was sequenced per donor, of which about 18% were non-productive. To decide whether each TCR beta V gene segment behaved as functional or pseudogenic, an earlier analysis of some 540 of the donors relied on high-throughput TCR beta sequencing. HLA typing included class I and class II loci at four-digit resolution. A later analysis re-analyzed previously published TCR beta repertoires from several hundred donors and added high-resolution HLA genotyping to study TCR occurrence patterns. An early release that covered fewer than 750 HLA-typed donors contained approximately 290 gigabases of sequencing data and roughly 84 million unique TCR sequences. On the study overall, not on this receptor specifically: In a later analysis, several top co-occurrence clusters were reported to appear linked to parvovirus B19, influenza, CMV and Epstein-Barr virus. In a later genetic analysis, a missense DCLRE1C variant was associated with V-gene and J-gene trimming of TCR beta chains, and the association was replicated in an independent cohort. This cohort had only TCR beta chains sequenced, and the lack of alpha or paired-chain data limited which features could be detected. The only immune exposure information available for the cohort was CMV serostatus. Three of the identified cytomegalovirus-associated TCR beta chains were confirmed in vitro to be specific for cytomegalovirus antigens. Some IMGT-functional V segments, including TRBV6-2 and TRBV6-3, could not be distinguished by the 87-base-pair reads and were therefore excluded. Assigning TCR associations to individual alleles was difficult when HLA alleles, especially DR and DQ, strongly co-occurred. Because counts were too low, approximately 18 rarely observed V segments, including chromosome 9 orphons, were excluded from the earlier analysis of several hundred of the donors. Linkage disequilibrium might explain the correlated functional status among segregating V segments, but an unknown experimental factor could not be excluded. A cluster of highly shared sequence variants was judged likely to represent a technical artifact of the sequencing pipeline. A later analysis found that HLA-associated TCR beta chains were more clonally expanded and had lower generation probabilities than equally common non-associated chains. Most CMV-associated TCR beta chains appeared to be HLA-restricted in a later analysis, and the HLA associations seemed to be driven largely by CMV exposure. The presence/absence analyses assumed that sequencing depth was roughly uniform across donors, and that assumption may not be true. In a later analysis, the rate of TCR association differed among HLA loci, with DRB1 alleles having the most associated TCRs and HLA-C alleles having the fewest. A further reported finding was that TCR beta sequences accurately predicted the HLA-A and HLA-B alleles for most subjects in the first cohort. HLA typing was unavailable for some donors at each locus, so association tests used only the typed subset. It was suggested by the authors that the approach could potentially be generalized to other disease states and immunological phenotypes. A total of fewer than 200 TCR beta chains were listed by the study as associated with cytomegalovirus. In an earlier analysis of about 540 of the donors, most TCR beta V segments were observed in productive rearrangements about 90% or about 30% of the time, broadly matching IMGT annotations. The classifier was reported to diagnose cytomegalovirus status with high specificity and sensitivity in both the original and validation cohorts. A later analysis associated about 16,000 TCR beta sequences with specific HLA alleles at a false discovery rate of 0.05. While some public TCRs were present in many individuals, most TCR sequences turned up only very rarely across donors. According to a later genetic analysis, donors in an Asian-associated ancestry cluster had fewer N-insertions in productive TCRs than the roughly 660-donor mean.

Trimming removed 5 bases from V and 4 bases from J; the gene matches leave 15 bases unexplained. The CDR3 runs 18 amino acids, cysteine and phenylalanine included. The kept DNA is CDR3 alone, 54 bases in frame from the first base. The germline V gene encodes CDR1 SGHAT and CDR2 FQDESV (reference sequence). To prepare the library, the immunoSEQ multiplex PCR assay was applied. The multiplex PCR relied on a mix of 60 forward primers for TCR Vbeta segments and 13 reverse primers for TCR Jbeta segments. The CDR3 region of rearranged TCR beta genes was amplified from genomic DNA with a multiplex PCR assay. Amplified TCR beta libraries were sequenced as 87-base-pair reads on the Illumina HiSeq System. From the authors' description of their analysis: In a later analysis, some 80 million unique TCR beta chains were counted across the roughly 610 repertoires, and roughly 11 million of these chains were shared by at least two donors. A nearest-neighbor algorithm error-corrected the raw reads and collapsed the reads into unique sequences, merging closely related sequences to remove PCR and sequencing errors. CDR3 sequences were aligned to IMGT reference sequences to assign V, D and J gene segments. Each retained sequence needed at least a six-nucleotide match to both a V gene segment and a J gene segment. Rearrangements were classified as productive when the CDR3 lacked stop codons and remained in frame with V and J, and all other rearrangements were classified as non-productive. CDR3 was defined according to IMGT convention as the region running from the second conserved V-encoded cysteine to the conserved J-encoded phenylalanine. Sequences without an unambiguous match to a single V gene segment were excluded from the earlier analysis of approximately 560 of the donors. In an earlier analysis of 587 of the donors, a V segment was called functional when productive rearrangements were above 56.7%, and segregating when the standard deviation between donors exceeded 5%. A statistical classification framework was built for diagnosing cytomegalovirus status from the catalog of TCR beta chain sequences. In a later analysis, V and J genes were assigned by comparing TCR nucleotide sequences against IMGT/GENE-DB human TR gene sequences. Using the TCRdist pipeline, a later analysis assigned CDR3 sequences along with most-parsimonious VDJ recombination scenarios. A later analysis defined each TCR beta chain by its CDR3 amino acid sequence plus V-gene family, and excluded reads lacking a unique V-gene family. A later analysis removed nearly 600 highly shared, low-generation-probability nucleotide sequences to deal with suspected cross-contamination and a sequencing artifact. In a later analysis, a clonal expansion index was calculated for each public chain from normalized within-repertoire ranks of inferred template counts. In a later analysis, generation probabilities were computed using a VDJ recombination model fitted to out-of-frame rearrangements, and the results were checked against IGoR. A later analysis scored TCR-TCR, TCR-HLA and TCR-CMV co-occurrence with hypergeometric tests, applying a repertoire-size bias correction to TCR pairs. In a later analysis, false discovery rates were estimated by permuting HLA or CMV assignments 20 times. In a later analysis, co-occurring TCRs were grouped with DBSCAN, and TCRdist sequence similarity was added when clustering was performed within HLA-allele-positive subsets. Co-occurrence clustering excluded repertoires with fewer than 30,000 or more than 120,000 public chains, plus five with anomalous nucleotide sharing. The clones in this table, taken by TCRdb from immuneACCESS, are in-frame only. Not every clone is retained; where verified, under half of the shortfall comes from an unresolved V gene, and the cause of the rest is unknown. The V and J calls and clone size are taken from that table; D and trimming were inferred from the DNA. In all, the sample holds over 150,000 clones, and around 80% of those were seen once. The ten largest clones take up roughly 1.2% of the sample.

In total, approximately 690 healthy bone marrow donors made up the cohort. All cohort members were sampled while nominally healthy, although unrecorded immune exposures were likely present. The donor was CMV seronegative and belonged to the group of 320 or so seronegative cohort members. Every donor gave a peripheral blood sample, and the peripheral blood mononuclear cells from that sample were used for TCR beta sequencing. Genomic DNA was extracted from the blood cell samples with the Qiagen DNeasy Blood Extraction Kit. This TCR was sampled from a boy aged 2-9 years in good health and CMV-seronegative. This sequence uses TRBV11-1 and TRBJ1-5, with 9 junctional bases fitting TRBD1. Sequenced: PBMCs. Here is the DNA: TGTGCCAGCAGCCCAACCGGGACAGGGTATGTTGGAAATCAGCCCCAGCATTTT. It translates to CASSPTGTGYVGNQPQHF.